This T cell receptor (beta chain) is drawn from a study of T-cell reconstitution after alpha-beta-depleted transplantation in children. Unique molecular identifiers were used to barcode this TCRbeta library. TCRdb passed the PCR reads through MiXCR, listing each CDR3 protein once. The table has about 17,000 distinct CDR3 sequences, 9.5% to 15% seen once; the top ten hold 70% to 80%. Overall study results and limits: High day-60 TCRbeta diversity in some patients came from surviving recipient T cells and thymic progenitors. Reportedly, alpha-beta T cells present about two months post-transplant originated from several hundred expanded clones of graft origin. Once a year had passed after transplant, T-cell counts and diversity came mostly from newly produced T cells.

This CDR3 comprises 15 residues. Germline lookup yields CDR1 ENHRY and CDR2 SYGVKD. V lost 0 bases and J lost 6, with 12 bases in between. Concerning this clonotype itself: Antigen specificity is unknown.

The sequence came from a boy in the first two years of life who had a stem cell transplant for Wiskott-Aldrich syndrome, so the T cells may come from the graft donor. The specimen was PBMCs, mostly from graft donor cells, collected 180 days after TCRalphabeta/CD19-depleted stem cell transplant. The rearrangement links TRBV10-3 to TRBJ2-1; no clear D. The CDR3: CAISESVAAGNEQFF. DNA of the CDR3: TGTGCCATCAGTGAGTCGGTCGCTGCCGGCAATGAGCAGTTCTTC.